Included here is one T cell receptor (beta chain) sequence, with context. A few counts support this clonotype. Its antigen is currently not known. Per-base qualities were not stored, and no clone one base away is much larger. This specimen belongs to a study of human T cells and chemical hapten exposure (dated by TCRdb to about 2021). At the level of the whole study: For sensitization, 2% DPC in acetone was applied to an approximately 2 cm by approximately 2 cm area of upper inner arm skin. Patient blood was sampled pre-sensitization (week 0) and at 2, 6 and about 24 weeks after DPC sensitization. Patch tests used Finn chambers with 0.01% DPC on the upper back, scored after 6 days by International Contact Dermatitis Research Group standards. This study followed changes in the peripheral blood TCR repertoire in vivo during primary and secondary sensitization of alopecia patients to the hapten diphenylcyclopropenone (DPC). Both TCR alpha and TCR beta chains were sequenced from each blood RNA sample. Throughout the study period of around 24 weeks, patients also received therapeutic DPC doses to the scalp every week. Nearly 30 alopecia patients provided blood for TCR sequencing at one to four time points (pre-sensitization, 2, 6 and 24 weeks). The libraries were sequenced as a pool, and the TCR yield per sample differed mostly because of small variations in library volumes within the pool. The mostly female patient cohort included alopecia areata with under or over 50% scalp involvement, alopecia totalis and alopecia universalis.

The meaning of the sample's time point label: patch test 2, 6 weeks after DPC sensitization. The treatment or condition label, as the study defines it: therapeutic diphenylcyclopropenone sensitization with weekly scalp DPC. Unfractionated whole blood was collected in Tempus Blood RNA tubes, and total RNA was extracted from that blood. At every patch-test visit, the blood draw took place before the patch test was put on. Patients were considered eligible if aged 18 to 70, diagnosed with alopecia and deemed suitable for DPC therapy, and patients were excluded if pregnant. The method was RACE. TCRdb names NextSeq 500 as the instrument used. During library preparation, unique molecular identifiers were attached to individual cDNA molecules so that TCRs could be counted quantitatively and reproducibly. For the original study's pipeline: Samples had a median of around 92,000 TCRs, with a range from roughly 23,224 to 700,000. V, J and CDR3 annotation of the TCR reads was performed with the Decombinator software suite. To make PS versus PT1 abundance plots, every sample was subsampled to the same number of TCRs (28,000). TCRs were defined as expanded if absent before sensitization and observed at least eight times at the 2-week time point. Using fastp at Q25 and MiXCR, TCRdb reprocessed the public reads and kept productive beta chains. Each CDR3 protein gets just one entry, which takes the most common genes and DNA from the rows behind it. TCRdb assigned the V and J calls; the authors' analysis was not used. This sample is represented by 35,000 to 45,000 distinct CDR3 sequences; approximately 9.6% of them were singletons. The top ten clones comprise 11% to 15% of the sample.

What the work shows at the level of the full study, not this receptor alone: Repeated subsampling changed both the strength of the expansion versus patch-test correlation and the threshold at which the correlation became significant. Because all patients had alopecia, a presumed autoimmune disease, the immune response of the patients might differ from that of healthy individuals. A positive correlation was found between the number of PT1 expanded TCRs and patch test score, with significance reached at thresholds 8, 16 and 32 but not 4. DPC sensitization did not change the number of TCRs with a frequency above 1 in 1000, and there was no evidence of changes in global repertoire structure. Expanded TCRs formed significantly more large CDR3 similarity clusters than pre-sensitization or healthy control sets, consistent with antigen-driven responses.

Reading from cysteine to phenylalanine, the CDR3 counts 14 amino acids. CDR3 DNA only is kept here, 42 bases in frame from base 1. Cut back by 8 bases and 2 bases, the V and J ends lie 13 bases apart. The germline V gene supplies CDR1 MDHEN and CDR2 SYDVKM. This TCR derives from a woman aged 25 to 39 with alopecia areata. Some clones in this sample may be carry-over from other donors' samples. The starting material was whole blood, obtained in connection with sensitization to the hapten diphenylcyclopropenone (DPC). The chain employs TRBV28 and TRBJ1-3; possibly the D gene is TRBD1, per 5 matching bases. The bases read TGTGCCAGCGATCCCGCGACAGCTGGAAACACCATATATTTT. Translation gives CASDPATAGNTIYF.